This T cell receptor beta chain was identified in a study of regulatory T cells in long-lasting Graves disease. CDR1 is KGHSY and CDR2 is FQNENV in the germline V gene. The CDR3 runs 14 residues. The V and J ends lost 4 bases and 8 bases, in that order; junction bases with no gene match: 7. Stated time point: persistent/refractory GD, antithyroid drugs over 5 years with positive TRAb. PBMC-derived RNA was used for the TCR library. Investigators prepared the TCR beta libraries by applying iRepertoire HTBI primers and Arm-PCR of CDR3 regions. Via MiXCR, TCRdb re-called the multiplex PCR reads, giving one row per CDR3 protein. The sample holds some 300,000 distinct CDR3 sequences, around 20% seen once.

Sequenced material: peripheral blood mononuclear cells (PBMCs), taken when the disease was refractory, from a patient treated with antithyroid drugs. This receptor was obtained from a female donor with Graves disease. The rearrangement links TRBV16 to TRBJ2-4, with 8 bases aligning to TRBD2. The CDR3 DNA reads as TGTGCCAGCAGCCGGAGTCGGGAGGGGGACATTCAGTACTTC. Its translation is CASSRSREGDIQYF.